This T cell receptor (beta chain) emerged from a study of T-cell memory formation after mild COVID-19. Across the study: For the most part, TCR clusters were specific to one donor. Overall study findings and caveats: Pre-infection memory already had some responding clones, implying cross-reactive memory joined. Clones that shrank (day 15 to 85) were balanced CD4/CD8, whereas later expanders leaned CD4+.

CDR1 and CDR2 (germline): SGHRS, YFSETQ. Trimming cost V 5 bases and J 1 base; bases outside gene matches: 3. The CDR3 loop spans 14 amino acids. TCRdb re-called the 5' RACE reads with MiXCR, one entry per CDR3 protein. The data contain fewer than 250,000 distinct CDR3 sequences, roughly 30% of them singletons. Remarks on this clonotype: Its cognate antigen is unknown.

The sequence was obtained from an adult woman who had mild COVID-19 (a few samples of this study predate the infection). Cell type and time point are not known. Sample: PBMCs or a T cell subset sorted from them (not recorded which). The chain combines TRBV5-1 with TRBJ2-5; 9 bases are shared with TRBD2. CDR3 region: CASRTSGFQETQYF. Written as DNA, the CDR3 is TGCGCCAGCAGAACTAGCGGGTTCCAAGAGACCCAGTACTTC.